The 8 T cell receptor beta chains below come from one sample, sequenced in a study of blood T cell repertoires in COVID-19. The method was immunoSEQ multiplex PCR; TCRdb's version includes in-frame clones alone and lacks a portion of them. The sample has fewer than 300,000 clones; about 87% are singletons. The sequenced sample was peripheral blood. The receptors shown here come from a man aged 55-75 years who had recovered from COVID-19.

The V call is TRBV5-1, the J call TRBJ2-5; TRBD1 matches 8 bases. Germline CDR1 and CDR2: SGHRS and YFSETQ. J was trimmed by 5 bases and V by 7 bases; bases with no gene match: 13. CDR3 length: 15 amino acids. The CDR3 nucleotides are TGCGCCAGCGGCCCACAGGGGGGAATAGGGGAGACCCAGTACTTC. Translation gives CASGPQGGIGETQYF.

CDR3 nucleotides: TGTGCCAGCAGCACGGGACAGGGGAGGGAGCAGTACTTC. It is translated as CASSTGQGREQYF. This chain links TRBV7-6 with TRBJ2-7, with 10 bases lining up with TRBD1. The CDR3 consists of 13 residues. The V and J ends lost 5 bases and 7 bases, in that order; junction bases with no gene match: 5. Germline CDR1 and CDR2: SGHVS and FNYEAQ. Looking up the rest from reference TRBV7-6 and TRBJ2-7 gives the full variable domain: GAGVSQSPRYKVTKRGQDVALRCDPISGHVSLYWYRQALGQGPEFLTYFNYEAQQDKSGLPNDRFSAERPEGSISTLTIQRTEQRDSAMYRCASSTGQGREQYFGPGTRLTVT.

The table lists this clone with a count of one. The gene calls are TRBV11-2 and TRBJ1-1, with TRBD1 as a possible D gene (5 bases). Germline CDR1 reads SGHAT; CDR2 reads FQNNGV. CDR3 length: 15 amino acids. V lost 5 bases and J lost 5, with 18 bases in between. In nucleotides, the CDR3 is TGTGCCAGCAGCCCGCAGGTTGGGGGGGGTACTGAAGCTTTCTTT. It yields the protein CASSPQVGGGTEAFF.

The chain recombines TRBV3-1 (or the pseudogene TRBV3-2) with TRBJ1-2, with TRBD1 as a possible D gene (5 bases). Germline V lookup: CDR1 LGHDT, CDR2 YNNKEL (reference sequence). V was cut by 2 bases and J by 4 bases, with 20 bases left in between. The CDR3 consists of 17 residues. As DNA, the CDR3 is TGTGCCAGCAGCCAATTACCCGTCGGGACTAGGGGCTATGGCTACACCTTC. The encoded protein is CASSQLPVGTRGYGYTF.

This chain connects TRBV19 to TRBJ2-1; 8 bases align to TRBD2. V lost 2 bases to trimming and J lost 8 bases; unmatched junction nucleotides: 14. Germline V lookup: CDR1 LNHDA, CDR2 SQIVND (reference sequence). The CDR3 consists of 17 residues. CDR3 DNA: TGTGCCAGTAGTATATCACCCCCGGGACTAGTCCCCCATGAGCAGTTCTTC. This translates into CASSISPPGLVPHEQFF.

V gene TRBV7-8 combines with J gene TRBJ1-3, with D uncertain. Trimming cost V 10 bases and J 0 bases, with 13 bases left between them. The CDR3 is 14 amino acids. Germline loops: CDR1 SGHVS, CDR2 FQNEAQ. The DNA for the CDR3 is TGTGCCACCCGGGTCACCAGCTCTGGAAACACCATATATTTT. This encodes CATRVTSSGNTIYF.

This clone was picked up a small number of times. The V call is TRBV9, the J call TRBJ1-6; D is unresolved. Deletions cut 0 bases from V and 1 base from J, with 8 bases between. Germline values: CDR1 SGDLS, CDR2 YYNGEE. This CDR3 is built from 16 residues. CDR3 amino acids: CASSVAGQSYNSPLHF. CDR3 coding DNA: TGTGCCAGCAGCGTAGCAGGCCAGTCCTATAATTCACCCCTCCACTTT.

This chain uses TRBV7-9 with TRBJ1-1, with a tentative D call TRBD1 (6 bases). Germline CDR1 is SEHNR and CDR2 is FQNEAQ (reference sequence). V lost 5 bases and J 3 bases, leaving 25 bases between the germline ends. The CDR3 totals 18 residues. CDR3 loop: CASSTQLVPGPGDTEAFF. In DNA form, the CDR3 reads TGTGCCAGCAGCACGCAACTCGTTCCGGGACCAGGGGACACTGAAGCTTTCTTT.